This T cell receptor (beta chain) stems from a study of cytomegalovirus exposure and HLA in healthy donors. Study findings and constraints: Reports showed the classifier diagnosing cytomegalovirus status with high specificity and sensitivity.

As to this clone: Its antigen is not known.

Repertoires were generated with immunoSEQ multiplex PCR, while TCRdb's copy carries only in-frame clones and drops some. This table holds 280,000 or so clones, approximately 90% found once. The CDR3 length is 14 residues. Between the trimmed V and J ends, which lost 5 bases and 5 bases, there was a span of 15 bases. Germline loops: CDR1 MDHEN, CDR2 SYDVKM. The clonotype comes from a woman younger than 30 in good health and CMV-seronegative. This chain uses TRBV28 with TRBJ2-5; unclear D gene. The specimen sequenced was PBMCs. As DNA, the CDR3 is TGTGCCAGCAGTCTCCCCCTAGGTAGGGAGACCCAGTACTTC. Translated, it gives CASSLPLGRETQYF.